A selection of T cell receptor beta chains follows, all from one sample in a study of shared clonotypes between healthy human individuals. Assay used: immunoSEQ multiplex PCR; TCRdb lists only in-frame clones, some missing. Altogether some 2,000,000 clones are present, around 95% being singletons, with the ten largest covering 0.1% to 0.15%. The sequencing sample was made of naive CD4+ T cells sorted from blood. The source is a man between 18 and 35 years old in good health. Each CDR3 is given with its conserved first and last residue. D genes are given only for firm matches.

V gene	D gene	J gene	CDR3 protein	CDR3 DNA
TRBV25-1	TRBD1	TRBJ1-2	CASSGQAGTGNYGYTF	TGTGCCAGCAGTGGTCAAGCCGGGACAGGGAACTATGGCTACACCTTC
TRBV6-1	TRBD1	TRBJ2-7	CASTETGPPYEQYF	TGTGCCAGCACAGAGACAGGGCCACCCTACGAGCAGTACTTC
TRBV6-4	-	TRBJ2-3	CASSDRPGDTQYF	TGTGCCAGCAGTGACCGACCGGGAGATACGCAGTATTTT
TRBV5-1	-	TRBJ1-6	CASSLAPGDSPLHF	TGCGCCAGCAGCTTGGCTCCGGGGGATTCACCCCTCCACTTT
TRBV20-1	-	TRBJ2-5	CRWTDQETQYF	TGCAGATGGACAGATCAAGAGACCCAGTACTTC
TRBV25-1	TRBD1	TRBJ2-3	CASSETGAIGGTQYF	TGTGCCAGCAGTGAAACAGGGGCCATCGGAGGTACGCAGTATTTT
TRBV6-1	TRBD1	TRBJ2-3	CASSEVGFATGRGQDTQYF	TGTGCCAGCAGTGAAGTGGGGTTTGCGACAGGGCGAGGACAAGATACGCAGTATTTT
TRBV6-5	-	TRBJ2-1	CASSLRGVWNEQFF	TGTGCCAGCTCCCTCAGGGGTGTGTGGAATGAGCAGTTCTTC
TRBV2	-	TRBJ2-7	CASSILYEQYF	TGTGCCAGCAGTATTCTCTACGAGCAGTACTTC
TRBV7-2	-	TRBJ2-3	CASSLGGTQYF	TGTGCCAGCAGCTTAGGAGGTACGCAGTATTTT